This T cell receptor (beta chain) emerged from a study of T cell clones after liver transplantation. At the level of the study: Subjects received no induction therapy and standard immunosuppression until randomization at 12-24 months post-transplant.

TCRdb's table, derived via immunoSEQ multiplex PCR, lists solely in-frame clones and lacks some. This table holds about 120,000 clones, around nine tenths found once. Study-wide points: In a couple of subjects, few donor cells limited the measurable donor-reactive repertoire. Rather than being deleted, graft donor-reactive T cells may have moved into the graft.

Unstimulated PBMCs were sorted into CD3+CD4+ and CD3+CD8+ populations. Concerning this clone itself: As yet, its antigen is unknown.

Germline V gene data show CDR1 as MDHEN and CDR2 as SYDVKM. Trimming left V 4 bases short and J 0 bases short, with 14 bases between. The CDR3 consists of 16 residues. The material sequenced was CD4+ T cells from blood, taken 12 months after liver transplant. This clonotype was obtained from a human patient who received a liver transplant. Some T cells here may be from the graft donor. This chain joins TRBV28 and TRBJ2-3, with no clear D. The CDR3 is CASSSLIGSSTDTQYF. DNA of the CDR3: TGTGCCAGCAGTTCCCTGATTGGATCTAGCACAGATACGCAGTATTTT.